Described below is a single T cell receptor (beta chain) sequence and its context. CDR3 length: 18 residues. Unmatched junction bases numbered 8, after V lost 1 base and J lost 4 bases. Germline CDR1 reads LGHNA; CDR2 reads YNFKEQ. The source of the sample is a study of blood T cell repertoires in COVID-19. In the study overall: PBMCs, B-cell-depleted T cells, or T cells provided the cDNA or gDNA that made up the material.

Here immunoSEQ multiplex PCR was the method, and the copy in TCRdb shows in-frame clones only, minus some. The table has more than 140,000 clones, about 79% seen once. The chain employs TRBV4-2 and TRBJ2-5, with 14 nucleotides matching TRBD2. The material sequenced was peripheral blood. This sequence originates from a woman aged 45-60 years in a cohort sampled during active or convalescent COVID-19. The CDR3 sequence: CASSQVARLAGGRETQYF. In nucleotides, the CDR3 is TGTGCCAGCAGCCAAGTTGCCCGACTAGCGGGGGGGCGAGAGACCCAGTACTTC.